This T cell receptor beta chain comes out of a study of T cells in narcolepsy. The CDR3 extends over 13 amino acids. V was cut by 8 bases and J by 3 bases, with 14 bases left in between. Per the germline V gene, CDR1 is LNHDA and CDR2 is SQIVND (reference sequence). This clone was observed a handful of times. Clones were read by immunoSEQ multiplex PCR, and TCRdb kept only the in-frame ones, dropping some. The sample has about 30,000 clones; roughly three quarters are singletons. The sample comprised CD45RA- memory CD4+ T cells from PBMCs. The sequence came from a human donor with narcolepsy. The chain links TRBV19 to TRBJ2-7; D unclear. Here the CDR3 DNA reads TGTGCCAGTGCACGCAGCTACTACTACGAGCAGTACTTC. As protein: CASARSYYYEQYF.